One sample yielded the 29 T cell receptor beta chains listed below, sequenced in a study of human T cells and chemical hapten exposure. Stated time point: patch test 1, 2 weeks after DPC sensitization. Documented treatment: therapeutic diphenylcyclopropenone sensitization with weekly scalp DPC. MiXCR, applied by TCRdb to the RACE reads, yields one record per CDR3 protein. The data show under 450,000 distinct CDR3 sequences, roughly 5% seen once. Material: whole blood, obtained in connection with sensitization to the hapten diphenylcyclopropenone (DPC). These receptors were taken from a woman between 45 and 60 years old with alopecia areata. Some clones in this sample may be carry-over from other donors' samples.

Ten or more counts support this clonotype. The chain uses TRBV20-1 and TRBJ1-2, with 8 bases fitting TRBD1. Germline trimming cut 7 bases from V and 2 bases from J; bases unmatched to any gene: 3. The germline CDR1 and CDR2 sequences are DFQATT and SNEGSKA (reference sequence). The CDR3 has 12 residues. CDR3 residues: CSVAGGNYGYTF. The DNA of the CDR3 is TGCAGTGTGGCAGGGGGCAACTATGGCTACACCTTC.

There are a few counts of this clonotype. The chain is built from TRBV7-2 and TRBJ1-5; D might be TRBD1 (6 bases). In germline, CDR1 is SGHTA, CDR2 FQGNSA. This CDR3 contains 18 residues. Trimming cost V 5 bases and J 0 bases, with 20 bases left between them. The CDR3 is CASSTRQDWTDSNQPQHF. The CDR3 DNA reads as TGTGCCAGCAGCACCCGACAGGACTGGACGGATAGCAATCAGCCCCAGCATTTT. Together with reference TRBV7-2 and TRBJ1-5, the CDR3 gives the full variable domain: GAGVSQSPSNKVTEKGKDVELRCDPISGHTALYWYRQSLGQGLEFLIYFQGNSAPDKSGLPSDRFSAERTGGSVSTLTIQRTQQEDSAVYLCASSTRQDWTDSNQPQHFGDGTRLSIL.

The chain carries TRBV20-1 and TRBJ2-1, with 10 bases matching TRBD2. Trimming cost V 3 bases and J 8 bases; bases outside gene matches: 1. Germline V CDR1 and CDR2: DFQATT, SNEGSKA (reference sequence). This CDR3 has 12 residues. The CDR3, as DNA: TGCAGTGCTAGCCTAGCGGGAGATGAGCAGTTCTTC. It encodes CSASLAGDEQFF.

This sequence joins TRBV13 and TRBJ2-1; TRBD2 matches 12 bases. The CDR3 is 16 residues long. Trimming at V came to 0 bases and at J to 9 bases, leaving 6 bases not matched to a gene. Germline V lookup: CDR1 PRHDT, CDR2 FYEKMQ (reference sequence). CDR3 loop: CASSLGASGGDVEQFF. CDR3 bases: TGTGCCAGCAGCTTAGGCGCTAGCGGGGGGGACGTTGAGCAGTTCTTC.

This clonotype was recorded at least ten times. Here the CDR3 reads CASSLGLSPLEQYF. Here the CDR3 DNA reads TGTGCCAGCAGCCTGGGACTATCGCCGCTCGAGCAGTACTTC. The chain carries TRBV3-1 and TRBJ2-7; 7 positions match TRBD2. Trimming removed 4 bases from V and 6 bases from J; junction bases left unmatched: 9. This CDR3 has 14 amino acids. Germline V gene lookup returns CDR1 LGHDT and CDR2 YNNKEL (reference sequence).

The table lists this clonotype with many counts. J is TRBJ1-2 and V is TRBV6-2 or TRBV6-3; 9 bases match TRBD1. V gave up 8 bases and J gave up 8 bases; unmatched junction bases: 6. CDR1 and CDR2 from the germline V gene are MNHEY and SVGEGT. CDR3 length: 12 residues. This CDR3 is CASLTGGFGYTF. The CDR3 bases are TGTGCCAGCTTGACAGGGGGATTCGGCTACACCTTC.

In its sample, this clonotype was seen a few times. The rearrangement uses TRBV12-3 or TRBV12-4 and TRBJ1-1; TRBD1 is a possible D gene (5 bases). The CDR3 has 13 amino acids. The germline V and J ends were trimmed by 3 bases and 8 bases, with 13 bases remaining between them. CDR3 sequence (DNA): TGTGCCAGCAGTTTTGCAGGGCCATTAGAAGCTTTCTTT. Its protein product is CASSFAGPLEAFF.

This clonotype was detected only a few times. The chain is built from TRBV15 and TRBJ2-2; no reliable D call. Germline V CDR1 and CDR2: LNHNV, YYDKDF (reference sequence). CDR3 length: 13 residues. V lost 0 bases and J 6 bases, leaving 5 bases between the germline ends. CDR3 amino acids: CATSRDRAGELFF. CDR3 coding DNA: TGTGCCACCAGCAGAGATCGTGCCGGGGAGCTGTTTTTT.

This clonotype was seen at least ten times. CDR3 DNA: TGTGCCAGCACCACCCCGGGGCGCCGGACCTACGAGCAGTACTTC. This sequence encodes CASTTPGRRTYEQYF. The chain has TRBV28 and TRBJ2-7; either TRBD1 or TRBD2 may fit D (5 bases each). Trimming shortened V by 7 bases and J by 2 bases, and 18 bases separated the two germline ends. Germline V gene sequence: CDR1 MDHEN, CDR2 SYDVKM. The CDR3 has 15 amino acids.

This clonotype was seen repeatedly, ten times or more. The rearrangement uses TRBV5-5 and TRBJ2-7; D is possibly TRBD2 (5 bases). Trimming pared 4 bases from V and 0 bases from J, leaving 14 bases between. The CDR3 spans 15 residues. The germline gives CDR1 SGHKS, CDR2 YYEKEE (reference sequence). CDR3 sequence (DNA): TGTGCCAGCAGCCCGTCTATAGCGAGCTCCTACGAGCAGTACTTC. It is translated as CASSPSIASSYEQYF. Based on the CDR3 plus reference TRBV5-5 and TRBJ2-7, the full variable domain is DAGVTQSPTHLIKTRGQQVTLRCSPISGHKSVSWYQQVLGQGPQFIFQYYEKEERGRGNFPDRFSARQFPNYSSELNVNALLLGDSALYLCASSPSIASSYEQYFGPGTRLTVT.

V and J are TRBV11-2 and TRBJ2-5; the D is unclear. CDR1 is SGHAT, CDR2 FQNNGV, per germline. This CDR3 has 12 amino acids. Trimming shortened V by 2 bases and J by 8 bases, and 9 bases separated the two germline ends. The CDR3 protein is CASSLRRITQYF. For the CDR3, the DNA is TGTGCCAGCAGCTTAAGGAGAATAACCCAGTACTTC.

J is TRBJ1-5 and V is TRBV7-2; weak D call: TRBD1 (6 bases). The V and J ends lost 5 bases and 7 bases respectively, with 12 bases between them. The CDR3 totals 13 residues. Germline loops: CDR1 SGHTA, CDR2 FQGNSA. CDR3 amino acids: CASSTRGGQPQHF. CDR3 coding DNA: TGTGCCAGCAGCACGAGGGGGGGCCAGCCCCAGCATTTT.

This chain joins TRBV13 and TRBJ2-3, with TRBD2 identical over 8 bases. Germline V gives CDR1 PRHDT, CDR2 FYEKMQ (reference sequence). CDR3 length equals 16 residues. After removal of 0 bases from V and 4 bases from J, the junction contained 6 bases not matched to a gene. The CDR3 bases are TGTGCCAGCAGCTTAGGACCGGGACTAGACGCAGATACGCAGTATTTT. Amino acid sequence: CASSLGPGLDADTQYF. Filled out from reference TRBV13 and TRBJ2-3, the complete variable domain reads AAGVIQSPRHLIKEKRETATLKCYPIPRHDTVYWYQQGPGQDPQFLISFYEKMQSDKGSIPDRFSAQQFSDYHSELNMSSLELGDSALYFCASSLGPGLDADTQYFGPGTRLTVL.

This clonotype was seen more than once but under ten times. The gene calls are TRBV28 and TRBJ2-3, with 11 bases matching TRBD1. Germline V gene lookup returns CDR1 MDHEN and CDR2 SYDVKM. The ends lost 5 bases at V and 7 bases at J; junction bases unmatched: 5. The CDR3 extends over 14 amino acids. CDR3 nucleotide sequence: TGTGCCAGCAGTACCCGGGACAGGGGGAATACGCAGTATTTT. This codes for CASSTRDRGNTQYF.

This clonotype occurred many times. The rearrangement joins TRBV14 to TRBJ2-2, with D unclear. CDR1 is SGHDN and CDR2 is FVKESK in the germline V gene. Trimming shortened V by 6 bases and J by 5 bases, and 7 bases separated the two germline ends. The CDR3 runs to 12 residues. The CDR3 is CASRTKTGELFF. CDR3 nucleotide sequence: TGTGCCAGCAGAACCAAAACCGGGGAGCTGTTTTTT.

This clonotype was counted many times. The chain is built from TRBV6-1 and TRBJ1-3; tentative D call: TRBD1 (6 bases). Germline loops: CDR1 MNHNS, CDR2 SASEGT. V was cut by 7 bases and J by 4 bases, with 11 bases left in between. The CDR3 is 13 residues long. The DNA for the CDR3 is TGTGCCAGCAATGGACAGTCGGGAAACACCATATATTTT. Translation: CASNGQSGNTIYF.

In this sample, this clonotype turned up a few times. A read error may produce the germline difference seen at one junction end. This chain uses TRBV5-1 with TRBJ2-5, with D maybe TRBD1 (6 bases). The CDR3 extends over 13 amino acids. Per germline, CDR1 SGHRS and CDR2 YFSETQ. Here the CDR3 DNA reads TGCGCCAGCAGATTGGGGACAACAGAGACCCAGTACTTC. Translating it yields CASRLGTTETQYF.

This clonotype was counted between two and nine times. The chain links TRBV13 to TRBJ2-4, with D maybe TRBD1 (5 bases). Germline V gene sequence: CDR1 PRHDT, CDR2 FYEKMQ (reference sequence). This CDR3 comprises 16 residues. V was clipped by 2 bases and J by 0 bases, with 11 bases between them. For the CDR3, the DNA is TGTGCCAGCAGCTTATCCCCAGGGCTAGCCAAAAACATTCAGTACTTC. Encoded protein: CASSLSPGLAKNIQYF.

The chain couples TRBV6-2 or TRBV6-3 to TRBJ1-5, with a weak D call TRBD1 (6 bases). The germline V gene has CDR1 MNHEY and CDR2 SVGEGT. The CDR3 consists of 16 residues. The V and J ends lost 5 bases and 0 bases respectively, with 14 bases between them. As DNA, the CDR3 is TGTGCCAGCAGTCGTAGGACAGACCCTAGCAATCAGCCCCAGCATTTT. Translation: CASSRRTDPSNQPQHF.

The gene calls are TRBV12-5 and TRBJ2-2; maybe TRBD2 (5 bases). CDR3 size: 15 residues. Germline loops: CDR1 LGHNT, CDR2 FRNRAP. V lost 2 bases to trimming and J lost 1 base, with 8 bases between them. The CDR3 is CASGLWAGNTGELFF. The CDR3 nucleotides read TGTGCTAGTGGTTTGTGGGCGGGGAACACCGGGGAGCTGTTTTTT.

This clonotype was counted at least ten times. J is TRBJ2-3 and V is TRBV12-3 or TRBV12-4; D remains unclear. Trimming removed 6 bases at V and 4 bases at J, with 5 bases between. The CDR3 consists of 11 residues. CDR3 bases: TGTGCCAGCAGAGCTGCAGATACGCAGTATTTT. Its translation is CASRAADTQYF.

The CDR3 protein is CASSEAWGAGNTIYF. DNA of the CDR3: TGTGCCAGCAGTGAAGCTTGGGGTGCTGGAAACACCATATATTTT. The chain uses TRBV6-1 and TRBJ1-3; D not resolved. Trimming pared 0 bases from V and 2 bases from J, leaving 8 bases between. This CDR3 has 15 residues. Germline V lookup: CDR1 MNHNS, CDR2 SASEGT.

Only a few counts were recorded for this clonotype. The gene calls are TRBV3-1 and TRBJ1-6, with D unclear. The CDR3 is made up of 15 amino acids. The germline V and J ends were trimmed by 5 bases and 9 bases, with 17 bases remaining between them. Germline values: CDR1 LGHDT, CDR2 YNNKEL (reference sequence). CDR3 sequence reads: CASSTRAGWSSPLHF. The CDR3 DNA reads TGTGCCAGCAGCACCCGGGCCGGTTGGAGTTCACCCCTCCACTTT.

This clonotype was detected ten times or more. Here the CDR3 reads CASSRSEIETGELFF. CDR3 nucleotide sequence: TGTGCCAGCAGCCGCAGTGAAATAGAAACCGGGGAGCTGTTTTTT. V usage is TRBV11-2 and J usage is TRBJ2-2; no reliable D call. The CDR3 is made up of 15 amino acids. Germline assignment: CDR1 SGHAT and CDR2 FQNNGV. V dropped 5 bases and J dropped 5 bases, with 15 bases sitting between them.

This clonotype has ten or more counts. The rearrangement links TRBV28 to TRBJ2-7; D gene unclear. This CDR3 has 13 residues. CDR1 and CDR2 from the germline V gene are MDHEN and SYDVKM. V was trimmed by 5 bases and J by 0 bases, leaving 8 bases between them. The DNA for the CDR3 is TGTGCCAGCAGTGCCGCAAGCTCCTACGAGCAGTACTTC. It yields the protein CASSAASSYEQYF.

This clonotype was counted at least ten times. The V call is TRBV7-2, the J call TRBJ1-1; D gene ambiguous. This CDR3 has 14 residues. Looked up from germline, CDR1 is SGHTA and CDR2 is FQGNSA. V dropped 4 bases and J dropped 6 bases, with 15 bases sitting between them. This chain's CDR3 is CASSSFSVNAEAFF. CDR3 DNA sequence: TGTGCCAGCAGCTCTTTCAGTGTGAATGCTGAAGCTTTCTTT.

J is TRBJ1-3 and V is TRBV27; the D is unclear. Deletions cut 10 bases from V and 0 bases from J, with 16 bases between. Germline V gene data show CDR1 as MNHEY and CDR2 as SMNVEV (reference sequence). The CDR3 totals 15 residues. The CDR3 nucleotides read TGTGCCACTCACTCAAGGACGGACTCTGGAAACACCATATATTTT. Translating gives CATHSRTDSGNTIYF.

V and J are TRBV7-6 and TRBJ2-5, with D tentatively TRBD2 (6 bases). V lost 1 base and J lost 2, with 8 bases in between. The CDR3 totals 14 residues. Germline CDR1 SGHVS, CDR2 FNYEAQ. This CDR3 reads CASSLVAEQETQYF. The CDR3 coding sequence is TGTGCCAGCAGCTTAGTAGCGGAACAAGAGACCCAGTACTTC.

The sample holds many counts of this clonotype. The CDR3 bases are TGTGCCAGCAGGTCGGGACAGGGGTATCAGCCCCAGCATTTT. Amino acid sequence: CASRSGQGYQPQHF. The chain employs TRBV2 and TRBJ1-5; 10 bases match TRBD1. CDR1 is SNHLY, CDR2 FYNNEI, per germline. J lost 5 bases, V lost 6 bases, and 4 bases had no gene match. This CDR3 is built from 14 residues.